This entry lists 8 T cell receptor beta chains sequenced from one sample in a study of blood T cells in healthy people across ages. Primed by a sample-barcoded 5' primer and a J-beta primer mix, a second PCR proceeded for about 7 to 11 cycles. A single record per CDR3 protein comes from TCRdb applying MiXCR to the 5' RACE reads. The sample comprises hundreds of thousands of distinct CDR3 sequences, around 38% of which are singletons, and around 30% rests with the top ten. Sequences were obtained from blood. The receptors originated from an elderly man in good health.

V gene TRBV7-2 combines with J gene TRBJ2-7; D perhaps matches TRBD2 (6 bases). Trimming left V 6 bases short and J 2 bases short, with 17 bases between. CDR1 and CDR2 (germline): SGHTA, FQGNSA. This CDR3 comprises 15 residues. The CDR3 loop reads CASRGGKMGPYEQYF. CDR3 DNA: TGTGCCAGCAGAGGCGGGAAGATGGGGCCCTACGAGCAGTACTTC.

V usage is TRBV3-1 and J usage is TRBJ1-1; possibly TRBD1 for D (5 bases). Trimming cost V 0 bases and J 3 bases, with 11 bases left between them. Looked up from germline, CDR1 is LGHDT and CDR2 is YNNKEL (reference sequence). CDR3 length: 15 amino acids. The CDR3 loop is CASSQDLVGDTEAFF. The DNA of the CDR3 is TGTGCCAGCAGCCAAGATCTTGTGGGGGACACTGAAGCTTTCTTT.

This clonotype has a handful of counts. The V and J genes are TRBV20-1 and TRBJ2-7, with D maybe TRBD1 (5 bases). Deletions cut 3 bases from V and 6 bases from J, with 18 bases between. Germline CDR1 is DFQATT and CDR2 is SNEGSKA (reference sequence). This CDR3 contains 14 residues. The CDR3 DNA is TGCAGTGCTAGTTTGGACATAGCCAGTTCCGAGCAGTACTTC. Amino acids: CSASLDIASSEQYF.

The table lists this clonotype with a few counts. This chain links TRBV29-1 with TRBJ2-3, with D perhaps TRBD2 (5 bases). The CDR3 runs to 13 residues. Germline V gene data show CDR1 as SQVTM and CDR2 as ANQGSEA. Trimming removed 4 bases at V and 2 bases at J, with 10 bases between. CDR3 region: CSVVPGSTDTQYF. CDR3 coding DNA: TGCAGCGTTGTGCCGGGGTCCACAGATACGCAGTATTTT.

This clonotype was counted only a few times. The chain combines TRBV20-1 with TRBJ2-7, with a tentative D call TRBD1 (5 bases). The V and J ends lost 2 bases and 0 bases respectively, with 17 bases between them. The CDR3 runs 16 residues. CDR1 is DFQATT and CDR2 is SNEGSKA in the germline V gene (reference sequence). The CDR3 reads CSARPFGRTTSYEQYF. The CDR3 DNA reads as TGCAGTGCTAGACCGTTCGGACGGACAACCTCCTACGAGCAGTACTTC.

The rearrangement uses TRBV6-5 and TRBJ2-1; 10 nucleotides agree with TRBD2. With V trimmed by 4 bases and J by 9 bases, 15 bases remained unmatched. This CDR3 has 17 residues. Per the germline V gene, CDR1 is MNHEY and CDR2 is SVGAGI. CDR3: CASSSLLTSGKIGEQFF. DNA for the CDR3: TGTGCCAGCAGTTCCCTCCTTACTAGCGGGAAGATTGGTGAGCAGTTCTTC.

J is TRBJ2-1 and V is TRBV29-1, with 7 bases identical to TRBD2. The CDR3 loop spans 15 amino acids. The germline gives CDR1 SQVTM, CDR2 ANQGSEA. J was trimmed by 7 bases and V by 5 bases; bases with no gene match: 14. CDR3 sequence reads: CSVNRGRGRMNEQFF. In DNA form, the CDR3 reads TGCAGCGTTAATAGGGGCCGCGGGAGAATGAATGAGCAGTTCTTC.

The chain carries TRBV7-2 and TRBJ2-1; 7 nucleotides line up with TRBD1. The DNA end lines up better with TRBJ2-7; the J call may be wrong. Germline V gene lookup returns CDR1 SGHTA and CDR2 FQGNSA. This CDR3 comprises 13 residues. The CDR3 DNA is TGTGCCAGCACCTTCGGACAGGACAATGAGCAGTACTTC. As protein: CASTFGQDNEQYF.